This T cell receptor beta chain was obtained from a study of yellow fever vaccine responses in identical twins. Study-level points and caveats: Vaccine-induced T cell responses in twins were reportedly observed to appear partly convergent, partly personalized.

J was trimmed by 4 bases and V by 4 bases; bases with no gene match: 7. The CDR3 spans 16 residues. Germline values: CDR1 MNHEY, CDR2 SMNVEV (reference sequence). A word on this clonotype: No antigen is known for it.

TCRdb independently ran MiXCR on the RT-PCR reads; one entry per CDR3 protein. The table has fewer than 3,000 distinct CDR3 sequences, 82% seen once. This TCR was sampled from a young woman who received the yellow fever vaccine. V usage is TRBV27 and J usage is TRBJ2-3; TRBD1 agrees at 11 bases. The sequences come from T cells from blood (PBMCs), unsorted or a sorted subset (not recorded which), collected before or after yellow fever vaccination (not recorded which). The DNA of the CDR3 is TGTGCCAGCAGTTCCCCTCCGGGACAGGGGGCAGATACGCAGTATTTT. As protein: CASSSPPGQGADTQYF.